One sample yielded the 7 T cell receptor beta chains listed below, sequenced in a study of cytomegalovirus exposure and HLA in healthy donors. Clones were sequenced by immunoSEQ multiplex PCR, and TCRdb holds only the in-frame ones, with some missing. The table records 150,000 to 200,000 clones, approximately 85% of them present only once. The sample taken for sequencing was PBMCs. These receptor sequences come from a woman between 18 and 30 years old in good health and CMV-seronegative.

This rearrangement joins TRBV9 to TRBJ2-1, with D possibly matching TRBD2 (7 bases). Germline loops: CDR1 SGDLS, CDR2 YYNGEE. Trimming removed 1 base at V and 9 bases at J, with 17 bases between. The length of the CDR3 is 15 residues. The CDR3 region is CASSVSGGPTFEQFF. The CDR3 region has the DNA TGTGCCAGCAGCGTATCCGGGGGGCCAACCTTTGAGCAGTTCTTC.

Concerning this clone: Other DNA sequences from this sample encode an identical CDR3 as well. The rearrangement uses TRBV19 and TRBJ2-7; 8 positions match TRBD1. V was clipped by 1 base and J by 3 bases; unmatched bases: 5. The CDR3 is made up of 15 amino acids. In germline, CDR1 is LNHDA, CDR2 SQIVND (reference sequence). This CDR3 reads CASSIGGTGIYEQYF. The CDR3 DNA sequence: TGTGCCAGTAGTATAGGGGGGACAGGTATCTACGAGCAGTACTTC.

This clone was detected only a few times. V is TRBV7-8 and J is TRBJ1-5; D remains unclear. This CDR3 region has 13 residues. From germline, CDR1 is SGHVS and CDR2 FQNEAQ. Trimming pared 2 bases from V and 4 bases from J, leaving 6 bases between. The CDR3 DNA follows: TGTGCCAGCAGCTTATTCCAAAATCAGCCCCAGCATTTT. Residues: CASSLFQNQPQHF.

Turning to this clone: A clone one base away is much larger, so this may be a read error. Within the sample, other DNA sequences also encode this same CDR3. J is TRBJ2-5 and V is TRBV6-5; 15 bases are a match to TRBD2. This CDR3 is built from 15 residues. V gave up 5 bases and J gave up 4 bases; unmatched junction bases: 2. The germline gives CDR1 MNHEY, CDR2 SVGAGI. The CDR3 protein is CASSGLAGGPETQYF. CDR3 in DNA: TGTGCCAGCAGTGGACTAGCGGGGGGGCCAGAGACCCAGTACTTC.

This clone has only one observation. This sequence joins TRBV5-8 and TRBJ1-5; TRBD1 is a possible D gene (5 bases). The CDR3 runs 17 residues. Germline values: CDR1 SGHTS, CDR2 YDEGEE. Deletions cut 2 bases from V and 0 bases from J, with 15 bases between. For the CDR3, the DNA is TGTGCCAGCAGCTTCCGACAGACTTACTATAGCAATCAGCCCCAGCATTTT. This encodes CASSFRQTYYSNQPQHF.

The chain joins TRBV4-2 to TRBJ2-1, with 9 bases lining up with TRBD2. This CDR3 spans 17 amino acids. CDR1 and CDR2 from the germline V gene are LGHNA and YNFKEQ. V lost 2 bases, J lost 4 bases, and 9 bases stayed unmatched. The CDR3 region is CASSQSETREGYNEQFF. In DNA form, the CDR3 reads TGTGCCAGCAGCCAATCGGAGACGCGGGAGGGATACAATGAGCAGTTCTTC.

V and J are TRBV7-2 and TRBJ2-3; D is perhaps TRBD1 (7 bases). The CDR3 covers 15 residues. Germline loops: CDR1 SGHTA, CDR2 FQGNSA. The V gene lost 5 bases and the J gene lost 3 bases, with 15 bases spanning the gap. The CDR3 reads CASSVAAGGTDTQYF. The CDR3 DNA sequence: TGTGCCAGCAGCGTTGCGGCAGGGGGGACAGATACGCAGTATTTT.